The sequence of this T cell receptor (beta chain) was determined in a study of CD8+ T cells in alopecia areata. The CDR3 loop spans 15 amino acids. Deletions cut 4 bases from V and 0 bases from J, with 13 bases between. Per the germline V gene, CDR1 is MDHEN and CDR2 is SYDVKM. Sequencing relied on a cDNA template that was reverse transcribed from extracted RNA. Repertoires were generated with immunoSEQ multiplex PCR, while TCRdb's copy carries only in-frame clones and drops some. The sample records 35,000 to 45,000 clones, roughly 89% being singletons. The treatment denotes: oral pan-JAK inhibitor, 5-10 mg twice daily.

The material was CD8+ T cells sorted from blood, obtained at week 24, from a patient treated with tofacitinib. This receptor was identified in a human donor with alopecia areata. The gene calls are TRBV28 and TRBJ2-7; D is possibly TRBD1 or TRBD2 (5 bases each). CDR3 sequence reads: CASSYGDLSSYEQYF. The CDR3 coding sequence is TGTGCCAGCAGTTACGGGGACCTCAGCTCCTACGAGCAGTACTTC.